The 13 T cell receptor beta chains listed next were all sequenced from one sample in a study of human T cells and chemical hapten exposure. TCRdb used MiXCR to reprocess the RACE reads, holding one entry per CDR3 protein. The sample lists about 60,000 distinct CDR3 sequences, approximately 10% occurring once. Time point given: pre-sensitization, week 0. The treatment denotes: therapeutic diphenylcyclopropenone sensitization with weekly scalp DPC. Sequences were derived from whole blood, sampled in connection with sensitization to the hapten diphenylcyclopropenone (DPC). These receptors were obtained from a middle-aged woman with alopecia areata. Some clones in this sample may be carry-over from other donors' samples.

This clonotype was recorded a few times. The chain combines TRBV29-1 with TRBJ1-2; D is undetermined. Germline-derived CDR1 and CDR2 are SQVTM and ANQGSEA. The V end lost 7 bases, the J end lost 7 bases, and 19 bases lay between the germline ends. The CDR3 is 13 residues long. The DNA of the CDR3 is TGCAGCGCCATGCCCGGGGAGGGAGGTGGCTACACCTTC. Translated, it gives CSAMPGEGGGYTF.

This clonotype was detected a few times. This chain links TRBV19 with TRBJ1-1; the D gene is possibly TRBD1 (5 bases). Per germline, CDR1 LNHDA and CDR2 SQIVND (reference sequence). The CDR3 consists of 15 residues. The germline V and J ends were trimmed by 7 bases and 1 base, with 16 bases remaining between them. This CDR3 reads CASTTPTAGNTEAFF. The CDR3 bases are TGTGCCAGTACGACCCCGACAGCCGGGAACACTGAAGCTTTCTTT.

V usage is TRBV28 and J usage is TRBJ2-7; D is perhaps TRBD2 (7 bases). CDR3 length equals 17 residues. The ends were cut back, 2 bases at V and 2 bases at J, with 19 bases in the middle. Germline V gene lookup returns CDR1 MDHEN and CDR2 SYDVKM. CDR3 nucleotides: TGTGCCAGCAGTTTAGGCGGCGGGGGCCTTGATACCTACGAGCAGTACTTC. Residues: CASSLGGGGLDTYEQYF.

A few counts support this clonotype. The V and J genes are TRBV6-5 and TRBJ1-2, with no clear D. The germline V gene has CDR1 MNHEY and CDR2 SVGAGI. The CDR3 sequence is 16 residues long. V was clipped by 5 bases and J by 0 bases, with 16 bases between them. CDR3 sequence (DNA): TGTGCCAGCAGTCCTCGAAGTTCGGTAGCTAACTATGGCTACACCTTC. Amino acid sequence: CASSPRSSVANYGYTF.

The sample holds many counts of this clonotype. J is TRBJ2-1 and V is TRBV5-6; 14 bases agree with TRBD2. The germline gives CDR1 SGHDT, CDR2 YYEEEE. The CDR3 is made up of 18 amino acids. V trimming: 3 bases; J trimming: 2 bases; junction bases outside the gene matches: 7. CDR3 sequence reads: CASSSGLAGVAPYNEQFF. The DNA for the CDR3 is TGTGCCAGCAGCTCGGGACTAGCGGGAGTGGCTCCCTACAATGAGCAGTTCTTC.

There are a few counts of this clonotype. The gene calls are TRBV7-2 and TRBJ2-7, with 8 bases aligning to TRBD1. Germline V gene lookup returns CDR1 SGHTA and CDR2 FQGNSA. The V and J ends lost 6 bases and 0 bases, in that order; junction bases with no gene match: 4. This CDR3 contains 14 residues. CDR3 DNA sequence: TGTGCCAGCAGACCGGGACAGGCCTCCTACGAGCAGTACTTC. This gives the protein CASRPGQASYEQYF.

At least ten counts were recorded for this clonotype. The CDR3 sequence is CASSRPGAQGTGELFF. CDR3 DNA: TGTGCCAGCTCACGACCAGGGGCCCAAGGCACCGGGGAGCTGTTTTTT. V gene TRBV18 combines with J gene TRBJ2-2, with a tentative D call TRBD1 (6 bases). CDR3 length equals 16 residues. The germline CDR1 and CDR2 sequences are KGHSH and LQKENI. V was shortened by 4 bases and J by 4 bases, with 16 bases between the two germline ends.

The chain is built from TRBV29-1 and TRBJ2-3; tentatively, D is TRBD2 (5 bases). V was trimmed by 6 bases and J by 6 bases, leaving 13 bases between them. From germline, CDR1 is SQVTM and CDR2 ANQGSEA. This CDR3 comprises 12 residues. The CDR3 DNA is TGCAGCGTGGGAGAGTACGGCGATACGCAGTATTTT. It specifies CSVGEYGDTQYF.

In this sample, this clonotype turned up many times. As DNA, the CDR3 is TGTGCCATCTTCGAGGGGGCGTCTGGCTACACCTTC. It yields the protein CAIFEGASGYTF. The V and J genes are TRBV10-3 and TRBJ1-2, with 7 bases matching TRBD1. This CDR3 spans 12 amino acids. V lost 8 bases to trimming and J lost 7 bases; unmatched junction nucleotides: 7. In germline, CDR1 is ENHRY, CDR2 SYGVKD.

V gene TRBV7-2 combines with J gene TRBJ1-5; TRBD1 might be the D (5 bases). CDR3 length: 13 residues. CDR1 is SGHTA and CDR2 is FQGNSA in the germline V gene. V was pared by 5 bases and J by 8 bases, with 13 bases between. CDR3 in DNA: TGTGCCAGCAGCCTCCGATGGGGGGAGCCCCAGCATTTT. This codes for CASSLRWGEPQHF.

This clonotype has a count of ten or more. This rearrangement joins TRBV6-5 to TRBJ2-1; TRBD2 agrees at 9 bases. The J segment lost 4 bases and the V segment lost 3 bases, leaving 4 bases of the junction unmatched. Germline V lookup: CDR1 MNHEY, CDR2 SVGAGI. The CDR3 totals 15 residues. The chain's CDR3 is CASSYRLAAYNEQFF. The CDR3 coding sequence is TGTGCCAGCAGTTATAGACTAGCGGCATACAATGAGCAGTTCTTC.

This clonotype occurred many times. This sequence joins TRBV7-2 and TRBJ2-5, with D perhaps TRBD1 (6 bases). Trimming took off 4 bases at V and 2 bases at J, with 8 bases between the two ends. CDR1 and CDR2 (germline): SGHTA, FQGNSA. The CDR3 sequence is 13 residues long. The DNA of the CDR3 is TGTGCCAGCAGCTCCGACAGGCAAGAGACCCAGTACTTC. It encodes CASSSDRQETQYF.

This clonotype occurred many times. The chain links TRBV20-1 to TRBJ1-1, with 9 bases lining up with TRBD1. Trimming removed 3 bases from V and 7 bases from J; junction bases left unmatched: 12. The germline CDR1 and CDR2 sequences are DFQATT and SNEGSKA (reference sequence). There are 15 residues in the CDR3. CDR3 in amino acids: CSASAWGTGSYEAFF. The CDR3, as DNA: TGCAGTGCTAGTGCTTGGGGGACAGGGAGTTATGAAGCTTTCTTT.